The 21 T cell receptor beta chains below were found in one sample sequenced in a study of shared clonotypes between healthy human individuals. Generated by immunoSEQ multiplex PCR, the TCRdb table keeps only in-frame clones and is missing some. The sample has about 1,500,000 clones; more than 95% are singletons. The specimen sequenced was naive CD4+ T cells sorted from blood. Subset defined: CD45RA+ positively selected. The receptors here all came from a man aged 30 to 45 in good health.

In its sample, this clone was seen once. The chain recombines TRBV6-1 with TRBJ1-1; TRBD1 might be the D (6 bases). V was pared by 3 bases and J by 5 bases, with 16 bases between. The germline V gene encodes CDR1 MNHNS and CDR2 SASEGT. CDR3 length: 15 residues. The CDR3 nucleotides read TGTGCCAGCAGTGACCGGGGGGCGCTTGGGACTGAAGCTTTCTTT. Translating gives CASSDRGALGTEAFF.

Here the CDR3 DNA reads TGTGCCAGCAGCCCTCACCTGGGGGGAATCTCCCCCTACGAGCAGTACTTC. Its protein product is CASSPHLGGISPYEQYF. The chain couples TRBV9 to TRBJ2-7; D possibly corresponds to TRBD2 (6 bases). Germline values: CDR1 SGDLS, CDR2 YYNGEE. The CDR3 contains 17 residues. Trimming stripped 4 bases from V and 2 bases from J, with 22 bases between.

This chain joins TRBV29-1 and TRBJ2-5, with 12 bases fitting TRBD2. CDR1 SQVTM and CDR2 ANQGSEA come from the germline V gene. V was clipped by 4 bases and J by 4 bases; unmatched bases: 7. CDR3 length: 15 amino acids. The CDR3 region is CSVVTSGRMVETQYF. CDR3 sequence (DNA): TGCAGCGTTGTAACTAGCGGGAGGATGGTAGAGACCCAGTACTTC. Drawing the rest from reference TRBV29-1 and TRBJ2-5, the complete variable domain is SAVISQKPSRDICQRGTSLTIQCQVDSQVTMMFWYRQQPGQSLTLIATANQGSEATYESGFVIDKFPISRPNLTFSTLTVSNMSPEDSSIYLCSVVTSGRMVETQYFGPGTRLLVL.

This rearrangement joins TRBV19 to TRBJ1-2; D not resolved. Between the trimmed V and J ends, which lost 5 bases and 8 bases, there was a span of 9 bases. The CDR3 is made up of 11 amino acids. The germline gives CDR1 LNHDA, CDR2 SQIVND (reference sequence). This CDR3 is CASSLGVGYTF. In DNA, the CDR3 is TGTGCCAGTAGTCTGGGCGTGGGCTACACCTTC.

The rearrangement links TRBV2 to TRBJ1-2; the D gene is possibly TRBD1 (6 bases). From germline, CDR1 is SNHLY and CDR2 FYNNEI. The CDR3 contains 12 residues. V lost 4 bases to trimming and J lost 4 bases, with 7 bases between them. For the CDR3, the DNA is TGTGCCAGCAGTGGAGGGGGCTATGGCTACACCTTC. Encoded protein: CASSGGGYGYTF. Full variable domain (rest looked up from reference TRBV2 and TRBJ1-2): EPEVTQTPSHQVTQMGQEVILRCVPISNHLYFYWYRQILGQKVEFLVSFYNNEISEKSEIFDDQFSVERPDGSNFTLKIRSTKLEDSAMYFCASSGGGYGYTFGSGTRLTVV.

This chain joins TRBV5-1 and TRBJ2-5; TRBD1 matches 9 bases. CDR3 length: 18 residues. Germline CDR1 and CDR2: SGHRS and YFSETQ. V gave up 0 bases and J gave up 2 bases; unmatched junction bases: 11. This CDR3 reads CASSLVLTTTGGQETQYF. The CDR3 region has the DNA TGCGCCAGCAGCTTGGTCCTTACGACGACAGGGGGGCAAGAGACCCAGTACTTC.

This chain links TRBV5-6 with TRBJ1-3; 7 nucleotides line up with TRBD1. CDR3 length: 15 amino acids. CDR1 SGHDT and CDR2 YYEEEE come from the germline V gene. V lost 2 bases, J lost 5 bases, and 7 bases stayed unmatched. As DNA, the CDR3 is TGTGCCAGCAGCTTTAAGGGGGCGAATCGAAACACCATATATTTT. This codes for CASSFKGANRNTIYF.

The rearrangement joins TRBV5-1 to TRBJ2-1, with TRBD2 matching over 11 bases. This CDR3 has 18 amino acids. The V gene end was trimmed by 0 bases and the J gene end by 6 bases; junction bases not matched to a gene: 11. Germline V gene lookup returns CDR1 SGHRS and CDR2 YFSETQ. CDR3 coding DNA: TGCGCCAGCAGCTTGGGTCTAGCGGGAGGAAGGGTTGCCAATGAGCAGTTCTTC. Translated, it gives CASSLGLAGGRVANEQFF.

The chain links TRBV28 to TRBJ2-7, with D perhaps TRBD1 or TRBD2 (6 bases each). Between the trimmed V and J ends, which lost 4 bases and 2 bases, there was a span of 12 bases. CDR3 length equals 14 residues. CDR1 MDHEN and CDR2 SYDVKM come from the germline V gene. The CDR3 coding sequence is TGTGCCAGCAGTTGGGGGGCGAACGCCTACGAGCAGTACTTC. Its protein product is CASSWGANAYEQYF.

V is TRBV10-1 and J is TRBJ2-1; D is possibly TRBD1 (7 bases). V was shortened by 0 bases and J by 9 bases, with 15 bases between the two germline ends. The CDR3 consists of 15 residues. CDR1 is WNHNN and CDR2 is SYGVQD in the germline V gene (reference sequence). The CDR3 nucleotides read TGCGCCAGCAGTGAGTCCAATATCCAGGGGGGTGAGCAGTTCTTC. Protein product: CASSESNIQGGEQFF.

This clone was recorded once. This CDR3 is CASSLALGQVAYAEAFF. The CDR3, as DNA: TGTGCCAGCAGCTTAGCGTTGGGACAGGTAGCCTACGCTGAAGCTTTCTTT. This chain links TRBV7-9 with TRBJ1-1; 8 nucleotides agree with TRBD1. Trimming at V came to 0 bases and at J to 6 bases, leaving 12 bases not matched to a gene. The CDR3 covers 17 residues. CDR1 is SEHNR, CDR2 FQNEAQ, per germline (reference sequence).

A word on this clone: Other DNA sequences from this sample encode an identical CDR3 as well. The chain is built from TRBV7-9 and TRBJ2-5; D is possibly TRBD1 (6 bases). CDR3 length: 13 amino acids. Trimming took off 5 bases at V and 3 bases at J, with 10 bases between the two ends. Germline CDR1 SEHNR, CDR2 FQNEAQ (reference sequence). The chain's CDR3 is CASSLNREETQYF. CDR3 sequence (DNA): TGTGCCAGCAGCCTCAACAGGGAAGAGACCCAGTACTTC.

The chain has TRBV11-2 and TRBJ2-1; possibly TRBD1 for D (5 bases). CDR1 and CDR2 from the germline V gene are SGHAT and FQNNGV. With 1 base removed from V and 4 bases from J, the gap between germline ends came to 14 bases. The CDR3 loop spans 16 amino acids. The CDR3 reads CASSLVGTGAYNEQFF. CDR3 nucleotides: TGTGCCAGCAGCTTAGTGGGCACAGGAGCGTACAATGAGCAGTTCTTC.

The chain couples TRBV7-9 to TRBJ2-1; D perhaps matches TRBD1 (6 bases). Trimming cost V 4 bases and J 1 base, with 14 bases left between them. The germline V gene has CDR1 SEHNR and CDR2 FQNEAQ (reference sequence). The CDR3 length is 16 residues. In nucleotides, the CDR3 is TGTGCCAGCAGCTCCACGAGGGGGTCTTCCTACAATGAGCAGTTCTTC. This encodes CASSSTRGSSYNEQFF.

The CDR3 nucleotides read TGTGCCAGCAGCCCCCGGAGGGGCTCTAAGACCTACGAGCAGTACTTC. It yields the protein CASSPRRGSKTYEQYF. The chain is built from TRBV21-1 and TRBJ2-7; no DNA check was done on the table's D call, TRBD2. TRBV21-1 is labeled a pseudogene. This CDR3 is 16 amino acids long.

CDR3 sequence reads: CASIGAGEYTGELFF. As DNA, the CDR3 is TGTGCCAGCATTGGGGCAGGGGAGTACACCGGGGAGCTGTTTTTT. The V and J genes are TRBV28 and TRBJ2-2, with a possible D match to TRBD1 (6 bases). The V gene's germline CDR1 is MDHEN and CDR2 SYDVKM. Trimming left V 7 bases short and J 3 bases short, with 15 bases between. The CDR3 length is 15 residues.

The chain carries TRBV5-4 and TRBJ2-5, with 10 nucleotides matching TRBD2. Trimming at V came to 4 bases and at J to 0 bases, leaving 6 bases not matched to a gene. The CDR3 covers 16 residues. Germline CDR1 is SGHNT and CDR2 is YYREEE (reference sequence). This CDR3 reads CASSRLAGGNQETQYF. CDR3 DNA sequence: TGTGCCAGCAGCCGGTTAGCGGGGGGAAACCAAGAGACCCAGTACTTC.

The chain has TRBV5-1 and TRBJ2-2; 7 nucleotides align to TRBD1. V lost 4 bases to trimming and J lost 1 base; unmatched junction nucleotides: 7. The CDR3 contains 16 residues. Germline CDR1 reads SGHRS; CDR2 reads YFSETQ. CDR3 residues: CASSPPGTENTGELFF. CDR3 bases: TGCGCCAGCAGCCCCCCCGGGACAGAGAACACCGGGGAGCTGTTTTTT.

The J gene is TRBJ2-1, the V gene TRBV27; TRBD2 matches 7 bases. With V trimmed by 3 bases and J by 5 bases, 10 bases remained unmatched. This CDR3 has 16 amino acids. Looked up from germline, CDR1 is MNHEY and CDR2 is SMNVEV (reference sequence). CDR3 protein: CASSFDRTGGHNEQFF. The CDR3 nucleotides are TGTGCCAGCAGTTTTGATAGGACGGGGGGACACAATGAGCAGTTCTTC.

In its sample, this clone was seen once. J is TRBJ1-1 and V is TRBV27; D is unresolved. This CDR3 spans 12 amino acids. The germline V and J ends were trimmed by 8 bases and 6 bases, with 13 bases remaining between them. The V gene's germline CDR1 is MNHEY and CDR2 SMNVEV (reference sequence). In DNA form, the CDR3 reads TGTGCCAGCCCCCTCGGTGGGGCTGAAGCTTTCTTT. Its translation is CASPLGGAEAFF.

The rearrangement uses TRBV9 and TRBJ1-4; TRBD1 agrees at 8 bases. The CDR3 loop spans 15 amino acids. Germline-derived CDR1 and CDR2 are SGDLS and YYNGEE. V shed 4 bases, J shed 4 bases, and the junction held 6 bases outside the gene matches. CDR3 nucleotides: TGTGCCAGCAGCCCGCGGACAGGGCGTAATGAAAAACTGTTTTTT. Its protein product is CASSPRTGRNEKLFF.